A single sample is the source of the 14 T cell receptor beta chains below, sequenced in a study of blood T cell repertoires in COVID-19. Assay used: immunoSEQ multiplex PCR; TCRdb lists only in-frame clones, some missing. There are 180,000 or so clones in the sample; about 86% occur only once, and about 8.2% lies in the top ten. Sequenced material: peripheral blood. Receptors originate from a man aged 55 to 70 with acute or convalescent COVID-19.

The CDR3 here is CASRELAGGPYNEQFF. The CDR3 nucleotides are TGTGCCAGCAGAGAACTAGCGGGAGGGCCCTACAATGAGCAGTTCTTC. The chain joins TRBV27 to TRBJ2-1; TRBD2 agrees at 13 bases. After removal of 6 bases from V and 2 bases from J, the junction contained 4 bases not matched to a gene. The CDR3 consists of 16 residues. In germline, CDR1 is MNHEY, CDR2 SMNVEV (reference sequence).

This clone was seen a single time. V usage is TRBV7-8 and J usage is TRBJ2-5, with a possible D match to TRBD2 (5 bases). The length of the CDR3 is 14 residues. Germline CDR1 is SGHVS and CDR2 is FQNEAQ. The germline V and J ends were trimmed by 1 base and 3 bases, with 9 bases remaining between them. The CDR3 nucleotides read TGTGCCAGCAGCTTAGACACGGGGAAAGAGACCCAGTACTTC. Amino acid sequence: CASSLDTGKETQYF.

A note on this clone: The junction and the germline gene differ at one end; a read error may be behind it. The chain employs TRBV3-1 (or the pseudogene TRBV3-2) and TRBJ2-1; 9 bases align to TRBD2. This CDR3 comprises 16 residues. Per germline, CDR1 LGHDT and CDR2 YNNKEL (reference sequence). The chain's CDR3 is CASTQGLAWGYNEQFF. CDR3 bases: TGTGCCAGCACCCAAGGACTAGCGTGGGGATACAATGAGCAGTTCTTC.

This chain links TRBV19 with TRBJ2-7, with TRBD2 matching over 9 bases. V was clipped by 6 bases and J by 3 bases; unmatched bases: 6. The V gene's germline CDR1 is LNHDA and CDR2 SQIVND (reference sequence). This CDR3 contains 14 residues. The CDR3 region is CASSFSGSFYEQYF. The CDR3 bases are TGTGCCAGTAGCTTTAGCGGGAGTTTCTACGAGCAGTACTTC. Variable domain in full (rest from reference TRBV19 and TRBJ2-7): DGGITQSPKYLFRKEGQNVTLSCEQNLNHDAMYWYRQDPGQGLRLIYYSQIVNDFQKGDIAEGYSVSREKKESFPLTVTSAQKNPTAFYLCASSFSGSFYEQYFGPGTRLTVT.

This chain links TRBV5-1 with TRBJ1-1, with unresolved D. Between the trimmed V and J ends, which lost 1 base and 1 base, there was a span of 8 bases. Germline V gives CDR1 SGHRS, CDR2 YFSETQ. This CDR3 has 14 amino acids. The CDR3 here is CASSLYGENTEAFF. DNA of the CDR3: TGCGCCAGCAGCTTGTACGGGGAGAACACTGAAGCTTTCTTT.

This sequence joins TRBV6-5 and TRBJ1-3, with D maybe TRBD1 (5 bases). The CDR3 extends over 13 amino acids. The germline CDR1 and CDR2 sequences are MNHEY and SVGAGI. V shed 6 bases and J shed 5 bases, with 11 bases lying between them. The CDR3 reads CASRVDIRNTIYF. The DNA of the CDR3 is TGTGCCAGCAGGGTGGACATTAGAAACACCATATATTTT.

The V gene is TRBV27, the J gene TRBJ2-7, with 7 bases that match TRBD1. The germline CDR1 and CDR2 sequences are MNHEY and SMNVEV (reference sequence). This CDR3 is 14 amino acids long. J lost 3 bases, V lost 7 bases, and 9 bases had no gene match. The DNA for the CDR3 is TGTGCCAGCATCCGACAGGGTAGTAGCTACGAGCAGTACTTC. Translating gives CASIRQGSSYEQYF.

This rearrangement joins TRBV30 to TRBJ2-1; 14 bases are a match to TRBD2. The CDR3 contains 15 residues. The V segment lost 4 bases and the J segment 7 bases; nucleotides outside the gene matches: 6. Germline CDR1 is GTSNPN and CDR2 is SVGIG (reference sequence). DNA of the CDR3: TGTGCCTGGACCGGGACTAGCGGGAGTCATAATGAGCAGTTCTTC. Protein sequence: CAWTGTSGSHNEQFF. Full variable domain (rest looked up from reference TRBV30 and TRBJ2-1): SQTIHQWPATLVQPVGSPLSLECTVEGTSNPNLYWYRQAAGRGLQLLFYSVGIGQISSEVPQNLSASRPQDRQFILSSKKLLLSDSGFYLCAWTGTSGSHNEQFFGPGTRLTVL.

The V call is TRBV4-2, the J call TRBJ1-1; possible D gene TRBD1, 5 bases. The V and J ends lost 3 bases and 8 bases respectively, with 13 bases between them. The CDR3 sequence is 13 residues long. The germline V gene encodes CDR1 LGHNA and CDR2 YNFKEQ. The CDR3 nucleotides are TGTGCCAGCAGCCACGTGGGGGGGGAGGAAGCTTTCTTT. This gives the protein CASSHVGGEEAFF.

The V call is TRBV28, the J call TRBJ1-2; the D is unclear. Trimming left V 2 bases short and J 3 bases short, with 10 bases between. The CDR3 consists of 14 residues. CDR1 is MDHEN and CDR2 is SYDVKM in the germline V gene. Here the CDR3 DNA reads TGTGCCAGCAGTTTACGGCAGGTGTACTATGGCTACACCTTC. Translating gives CASSLRQVYYGYTF.

CDR3 loop: CASSLNRGLAGGLADTQYF. In nucleotides, the CDR3 is TGTGCCAGCAGCTTAAATAGAGGACTAGCGGGAGGGCTGGCAGATACGCAGTATTTT. The chain employs TRBV7-3 and TRBJ2-3; 15 nucleotides line up with TRBD2. CDR3 size: 19 residues. In germline, CDR1 is SGHTA, CDR2 FQGTGA. J gave up 4 bases and V 1 base, and 9 bases lay outside the gene matches.

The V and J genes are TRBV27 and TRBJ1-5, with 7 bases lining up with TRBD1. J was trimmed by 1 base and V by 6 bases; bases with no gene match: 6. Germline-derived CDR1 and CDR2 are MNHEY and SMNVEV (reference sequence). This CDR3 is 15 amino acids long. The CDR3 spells CASRPRQGSNQPQHF. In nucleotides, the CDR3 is TGTGCCAGCAGGCCCAGACAGGGAAGCAATCAGCCCCAGCATTTT.

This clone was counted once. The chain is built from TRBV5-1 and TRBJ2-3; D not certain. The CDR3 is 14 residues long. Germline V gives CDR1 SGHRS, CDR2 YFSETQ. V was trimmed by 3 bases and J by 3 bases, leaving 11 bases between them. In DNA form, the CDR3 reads TGCGCCAGCAGCTCGAACCCAGGAACAGATACGCAGTATTTT. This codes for CASSSNPGTDTQYF.

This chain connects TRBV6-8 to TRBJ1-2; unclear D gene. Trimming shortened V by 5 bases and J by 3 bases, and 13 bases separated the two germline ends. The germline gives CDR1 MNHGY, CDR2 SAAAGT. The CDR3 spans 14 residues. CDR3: CASSPLLSHYGYTF. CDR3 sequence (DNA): TGTGCCAGCAGTCCCCTATTATCCCACTATGGCTACACCTTC.